The present entry profiles one T cell receptor beta chain with its context. No antigen is known for it. The record originates from a study of shared clonotypes between healthy human individuals. Background on the study: The plates for each donor numbered three CD4 naive, three CD4 memory, two CD8 naive and one CD8 memory.

Deep level was the assay's run setting. Profiling relied on immunoSEQ multiplex PCR, and the TCRdb table lists in-frame clones only, not all of them. The table has about 1 million clones, around four fifths seen once. CDR1 and CDR2 (germline): MDHEN, SYDVKM. With V trimmed by 6 bases and J by 6 bases, 7 bases remained unmatched. CDR3 length equals 13 residues. The study's findings and limits: Memory subsets had estimated richness that was generally smaller than that of naive subsets.

Nashville, Tennessee was home to all donors, each a Caucasian adult. Sequencing was carried out using memory CD4+ T cells sorted from blood. Subset given: CD45RA-negative fraction. This chain uses TRBV28 with TRBJ1-2; 7 bases agree with TRBD1. This TCR was sampled from a man in his late teens or twenties in good health. The CDR3 DNA reads as TGTGCCAGCAGCACTGGACAGGCTCATGGCTACACCTTC. Translation: CASSTGQAHGYTF.